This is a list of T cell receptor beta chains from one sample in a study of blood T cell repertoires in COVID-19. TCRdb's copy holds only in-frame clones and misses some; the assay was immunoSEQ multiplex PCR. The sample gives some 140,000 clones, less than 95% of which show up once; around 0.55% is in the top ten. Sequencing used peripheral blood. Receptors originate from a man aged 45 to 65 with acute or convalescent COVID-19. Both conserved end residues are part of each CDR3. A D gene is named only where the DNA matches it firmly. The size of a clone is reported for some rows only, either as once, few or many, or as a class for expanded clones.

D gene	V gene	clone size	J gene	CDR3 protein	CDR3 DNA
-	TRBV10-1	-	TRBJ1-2	CAHNQPWGREGNDGYTF	TGCGCCCACAACCAACCATGGGGGAGGGAAGGGAATGACGGCTACACCTTC
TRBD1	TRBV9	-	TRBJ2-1	CASSADGWADRAYNEQFF	TGTGCCAGCAGCGCCGACGGTTGGGCGGACAGGGCCTACAATGAGCAGTTCTTC
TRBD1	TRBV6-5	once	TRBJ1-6	CASRNRGHNSPLHF	TGTGCCAGCAGAAACAGGGGACATAATTCACCCCTCCACTTT
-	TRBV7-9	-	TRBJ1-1	CASSLAIAEAFF	TGTGCCAGCAGCTTAGCAATCGCTGAAGCTTTCTTT
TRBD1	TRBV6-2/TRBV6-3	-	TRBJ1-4	CASSYRPGQGGEKLFF	TGTGCCAGCAGTTACCGGCCGGGACAGGGAGGTGAAAAACTGTTTTTT
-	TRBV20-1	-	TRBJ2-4	CSARFQGHPYF	TGCAGTGCTAGGTTTCAGGGACATCCGTACTTC
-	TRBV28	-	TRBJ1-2	CASTITGNYGYTF	TGTGCCAGCACCATAACGGGTAACTATGGCTACACCTTC
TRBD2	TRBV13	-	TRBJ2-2	CASSLWASGFARTGELFF	TGTGCCAGCAGCTTATGGGCTAGCGGATTTGCGAGAACCGGGGAGCTGTTTTTT
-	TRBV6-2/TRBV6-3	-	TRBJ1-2	CASSYRGGEDYGYTF	TGTGCCAGCAGTTACCGGGGGGGAGAGGACTATGGCTACACCTTC
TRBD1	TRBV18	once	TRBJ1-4	CASSPPTGYGEKLFF	TGTGCCAGCTCACCACCGACAGGGTATGGTGAAAAACTGTTTTTT
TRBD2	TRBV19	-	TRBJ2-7	CASSRTSGSYEQYF	TGTGCCAGTAGTAGGACTAGCGGGAGCTACGAGCAGTACTTC
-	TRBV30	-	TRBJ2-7	CAWSPGQSATFGQYF	TGTGCCTGGAGTCCGGGACAATCAGCGACCTTCGGGCAGTACTTC
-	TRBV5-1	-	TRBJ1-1	CASSLNQDRNTEAFF	TGCGCCAGCAGCTTAAATCAAGACAGGAACACTGAAGCTTTCTTT
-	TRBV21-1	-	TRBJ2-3	CASGERGRTDTQYF	TGTGCCAGCGGGGAGCGGGGCCGCACAGATACGCAGTATTTT
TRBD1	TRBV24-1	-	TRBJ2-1	CATSETTGGDEQFF	TGTGCCACCAGTGAAACGACAGGGGGTGATGAGCAGTTCTTC
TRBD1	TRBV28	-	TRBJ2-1	CASSSPGTEGKDEQFF	TGTGCCAGCAGTTCACCCGGGACAGAGGGGAAGGATGAGCAGTTCTTC
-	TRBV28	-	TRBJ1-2	CASSSPDWFYGYTF	TGTGCCAGCAGTTCCCCGGACTGGTTCTATGGCTACACCTTC
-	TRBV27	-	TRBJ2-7	CASSLTGVAYEQYF	TGTGCCAGCAGTTTAACGGGAGTCGCCTACGAGCAGTACTTC
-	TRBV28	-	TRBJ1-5	CASSLGFRAGNQPQHF	TGTGCCAGCAGTTTAGGTTTCAGGGCGGGCAATCAGCCCCAGCATTTT
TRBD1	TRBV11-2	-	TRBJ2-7	CASSLTGQAAEQYF	TGTGCCAGCAGTTTAACGGGACAGGCCGCAGAGCAGTACTTC
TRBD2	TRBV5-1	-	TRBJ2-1	CASSLRISGSNEQFF	TGCGCCAGCAGCTTGAGAATTAGCGGGAGCAATGAGCAGTTCTTC
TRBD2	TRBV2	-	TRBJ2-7	CASSGEGGTTGEQYF	TGTGCCAGCAGTGGGGAGGGAGGGACTACGGGCGAGCAGTACTTC
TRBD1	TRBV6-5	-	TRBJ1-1	CASSYYDRGAAFF	TGTGCCAGCAGTTACTACGACAGGGGGGCCGCTTTCTTT
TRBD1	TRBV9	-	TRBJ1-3	CASSAGTAGNTIYF	TGTGCCAGCAGCGCCGGGACAGCTGGAAACACCATATATTTT
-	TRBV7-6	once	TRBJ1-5	CASSAAGNQPQHF	TGTGCCAGCAGCGCTGCGGGCAATCAGCCCCAGCATTTT
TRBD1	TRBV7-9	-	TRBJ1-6	CASSPGTGANSPLHF	TGTGCCAGCAGCCCGGGGACAGGGGCTAATTCACCCCTCCACTTT
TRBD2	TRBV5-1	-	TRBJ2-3	CASSLAPQRGDTQYF	TGCGCCAGCAGCTTGGCCCCCCAGCGGGGGGATACGCAGTATTTT
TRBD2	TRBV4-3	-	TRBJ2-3	CASSQVLAGGPDTQYF	TGCGCCAGCAGCCAAGTATTAGCGGGGGGGCCGGATACGCAGTATTTT
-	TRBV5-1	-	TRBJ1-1	CASSLSDRTEAFF	TGCGCCAGCAGCTTGTCAGACAGAACTGAAGCTTTCTTT
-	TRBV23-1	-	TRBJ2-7	CASSQHRQAPYEQYF	TGCGCCAGCAGTCAACACCGACAGGCCCCCTACGAGCAGTACTTC
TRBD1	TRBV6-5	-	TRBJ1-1	CASSPQGAFAEAFF	TGTGCCAGCAGTCCACAGGGGGCGTTCGCTGAAGCTTTCTTT
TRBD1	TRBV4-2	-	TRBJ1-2	CASRLTRTGGGGYYGYTF	TGTGCCAGCAGACTAACCAGGACAGGGGGCGGAGGTTACTATGGCTACACCTTC
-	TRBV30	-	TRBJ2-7	CAWRARPGQSLNF	TGTGCCTGGAGGGCAAGACCAGGACAGTCCTTGAACTTC
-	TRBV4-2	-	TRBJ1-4	CASSQEGGINEKLFF	TGTGCCAGCAGCCAGGAGGGGGGGATTAATGAAAAACTGTTTTTT
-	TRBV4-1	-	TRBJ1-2	CASSQAPGEFGGYTF	TGCGCCAGCAGCCAAGCCCCGGGTGAGTTCGGTGGCTACACCTTC
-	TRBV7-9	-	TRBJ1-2	CASSGSYYGYTF	TGTGCCAGCAGTGGGAGTTACTATGGCTACACCTTC
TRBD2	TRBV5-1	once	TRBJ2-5	CASSLVGLAGQETQYF	TGCGCCAGCAGCTTGGTTGGGCTAGCGGGGCAAGAGACCCAGTACTTC
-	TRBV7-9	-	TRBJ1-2	CASSPQGPGRGYTF	TGTGCCAGCAGCCCACAGGGACCGGGCCGTGGCTACACCTTC